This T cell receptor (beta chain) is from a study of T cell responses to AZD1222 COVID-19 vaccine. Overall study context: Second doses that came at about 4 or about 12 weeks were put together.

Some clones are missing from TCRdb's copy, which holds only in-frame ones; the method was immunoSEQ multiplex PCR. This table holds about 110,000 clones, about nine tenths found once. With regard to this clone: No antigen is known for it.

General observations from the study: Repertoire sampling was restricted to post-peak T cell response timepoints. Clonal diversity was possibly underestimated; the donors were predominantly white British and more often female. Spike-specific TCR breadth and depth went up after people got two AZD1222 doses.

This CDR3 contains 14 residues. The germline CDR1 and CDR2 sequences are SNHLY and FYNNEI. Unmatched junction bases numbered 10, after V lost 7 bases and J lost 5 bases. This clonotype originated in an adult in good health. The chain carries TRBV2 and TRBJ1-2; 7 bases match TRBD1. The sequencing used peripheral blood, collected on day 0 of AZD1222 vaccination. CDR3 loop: CASTRTGIGYGYTF. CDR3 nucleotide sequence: TGTGCCAGCACCCGGACAGGAATTGGGTATGGCTACACCTTC.